Reported below is one TCR beta chain. Its antigen is unidentified. In the same sample, other DNA sequences code for this CDR3. These data come from a study of shared clonotypes between healthy human individuals. The wider study: The plates for each donor numbered three CD4 naive, three CD4 memory, two CD8 naive and one CD8 memory.

The protocol was immunoSEQ multiplex PCR, while the TCRdb copy is restricted to in-frame clones and leaves out a portion. This table has some 630,000 clones, about 96% appearing once. CDR3 length: 14 residues. With 4 bases clipped from V and 5 bases from J, the junction kept 4 bases outside the gene matches. Germline V gene data show CDR1 as MDHEN and CDR2 as SYDVKM. Broader study findings: Blood was the sole source, and tissue repertoires probably differ. Naive CD4 clonotypes overlapped across a handful of donors at about 5.3%.

CD45RO-negative CD8 cells positively selected for CCR7 made up the naive population, which excluded terminally differentiated effector memory CD45RA+ cells. V usage is TRBV28 and J usage is TRBJ1-5, with 8 bases fitting TRBD1. The material sequenced was naive CD8+ T cells sorted from blood. The receptor's source is a woman in her 30s in good health. CDR3 sequence (DNA): TGTGCCAGCAGTTCCGGACAGGGTGATCAGCCCCAGCATTTT. This translates into CASSSGQGDQPQHF.